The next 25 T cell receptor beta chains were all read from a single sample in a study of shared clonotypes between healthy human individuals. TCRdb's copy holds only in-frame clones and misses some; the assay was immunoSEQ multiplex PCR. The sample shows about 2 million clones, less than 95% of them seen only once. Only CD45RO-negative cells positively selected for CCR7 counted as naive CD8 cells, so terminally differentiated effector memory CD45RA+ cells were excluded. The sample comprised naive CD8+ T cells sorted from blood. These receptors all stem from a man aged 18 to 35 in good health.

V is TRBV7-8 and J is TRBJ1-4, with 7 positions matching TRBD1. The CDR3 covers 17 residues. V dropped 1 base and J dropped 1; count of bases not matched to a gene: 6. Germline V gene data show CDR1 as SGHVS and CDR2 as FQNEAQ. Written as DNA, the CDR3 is TGTGCCAGCAGCTTAGACCTACAGGGGATAACTAATGAAAAACTGTTTTTT. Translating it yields CASSLDLQGITNEKLFF. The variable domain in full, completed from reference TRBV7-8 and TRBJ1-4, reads GAGVSQSPRYKVAKRGQDVALRCDPISGHVSLFWYQQALGQGPEFLTYFQNEAQLDKSGLPSDRFFAERPEGSVSTLKIQRTQQEDSAVYLCASSLDLQGITNEKLFFGSGTQLSVL.

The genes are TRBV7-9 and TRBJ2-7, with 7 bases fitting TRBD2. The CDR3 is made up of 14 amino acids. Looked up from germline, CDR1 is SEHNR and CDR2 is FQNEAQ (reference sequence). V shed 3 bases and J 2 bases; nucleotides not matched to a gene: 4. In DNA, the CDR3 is TGTGCCAGCAGCTTGGGAGGGCTCACCTACGAGCAGTACTTC. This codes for CASSLGGLTYEQYF.

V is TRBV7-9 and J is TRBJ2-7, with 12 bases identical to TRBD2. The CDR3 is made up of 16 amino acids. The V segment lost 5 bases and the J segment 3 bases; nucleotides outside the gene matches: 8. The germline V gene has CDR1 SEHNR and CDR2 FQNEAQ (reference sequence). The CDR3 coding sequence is TGTGCCAGCAGCCTCCTAGCGGGGGGGACTATCTACGAGCAGTACTTC. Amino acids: CASSLLAGGTIYEQYF.

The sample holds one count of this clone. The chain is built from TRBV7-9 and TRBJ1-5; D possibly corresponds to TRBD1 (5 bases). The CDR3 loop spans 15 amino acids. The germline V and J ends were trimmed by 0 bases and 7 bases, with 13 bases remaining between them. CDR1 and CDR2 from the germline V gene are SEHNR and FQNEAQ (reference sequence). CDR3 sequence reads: CASSLARGVDQPQHF. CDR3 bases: TGTGCCAGCAGCTTAGCGCGGGGGGTGGACCAGCCCCAGCATTTT.

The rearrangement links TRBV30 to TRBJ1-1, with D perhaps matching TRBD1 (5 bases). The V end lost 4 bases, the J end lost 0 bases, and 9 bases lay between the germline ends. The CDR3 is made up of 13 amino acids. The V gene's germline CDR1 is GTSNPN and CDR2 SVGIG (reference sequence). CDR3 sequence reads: CAWTQDMNTEAFF. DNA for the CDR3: TGTGCCTGGACCCAGGACATGAACACTGAAGCTTTCTTT.

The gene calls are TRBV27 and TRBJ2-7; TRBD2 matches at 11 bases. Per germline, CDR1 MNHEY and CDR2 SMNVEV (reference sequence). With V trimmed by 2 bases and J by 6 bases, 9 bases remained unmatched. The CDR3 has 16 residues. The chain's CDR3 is CASSLGLAGGLGEQYF. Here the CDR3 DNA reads TGTGCCAGCAGTTTAGGGCTAGCGGGAGGCCTCGGCGAGCAGTACTTC.

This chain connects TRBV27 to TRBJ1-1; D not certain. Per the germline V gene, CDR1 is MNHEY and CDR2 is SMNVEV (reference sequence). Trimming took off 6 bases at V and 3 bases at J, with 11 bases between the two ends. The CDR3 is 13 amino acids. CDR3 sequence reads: CASRPAWDTEAFF. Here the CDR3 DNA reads TGTGCCAGCAGACCGGCCTGGGACACTGAAGCTTTCTTT.

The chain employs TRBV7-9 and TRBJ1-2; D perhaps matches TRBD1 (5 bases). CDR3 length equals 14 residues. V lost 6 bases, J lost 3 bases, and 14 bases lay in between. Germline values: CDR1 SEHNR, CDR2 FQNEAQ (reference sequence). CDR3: CASRPLQGHYGYTF. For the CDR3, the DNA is TGTGCCAGCAGACCACTCCAGGGACACTATGGCTACACCTTC.

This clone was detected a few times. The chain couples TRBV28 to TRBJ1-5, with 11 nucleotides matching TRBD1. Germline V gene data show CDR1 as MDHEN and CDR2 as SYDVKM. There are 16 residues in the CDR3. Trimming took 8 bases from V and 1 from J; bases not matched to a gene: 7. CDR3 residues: CASSGQGASSNQPQHF. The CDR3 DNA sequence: TGTGCCAGCTCAGGACAGGGGGCGAGCAGCAATCAGCCCCAGCATTTT.

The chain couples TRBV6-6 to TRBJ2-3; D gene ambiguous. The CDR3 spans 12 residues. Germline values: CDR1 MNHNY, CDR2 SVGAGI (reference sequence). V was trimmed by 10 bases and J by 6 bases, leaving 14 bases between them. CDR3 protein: CAIRAKDDTQYF. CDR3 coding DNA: TGTGCCATCCGCGCCAAGGACGATACGCAGTATTTT.

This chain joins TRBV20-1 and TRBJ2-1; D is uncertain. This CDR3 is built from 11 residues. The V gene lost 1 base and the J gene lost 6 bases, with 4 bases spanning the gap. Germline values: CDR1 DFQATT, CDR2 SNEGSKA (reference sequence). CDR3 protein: CSARVGNEQFF. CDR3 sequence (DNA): TGCAGTGCTAGAGTCGGCAATGAGCAGTTCTTC.

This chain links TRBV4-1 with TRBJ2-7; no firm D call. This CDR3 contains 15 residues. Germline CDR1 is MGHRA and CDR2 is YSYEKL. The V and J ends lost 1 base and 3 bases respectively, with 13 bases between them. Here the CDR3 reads CASSQAQGPLYEQYF. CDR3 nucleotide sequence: TGCGCCAGCAGCCAAGCCCAAGGGCCACTCTACGAGCAGTACTTC.

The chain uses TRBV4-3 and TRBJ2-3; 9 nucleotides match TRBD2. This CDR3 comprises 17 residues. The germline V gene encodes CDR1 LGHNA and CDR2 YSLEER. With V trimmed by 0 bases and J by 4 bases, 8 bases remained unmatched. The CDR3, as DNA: TGCGCCAGCAGCCAAGATGGTAGCGGGAGTTGGGCAGATACGCAGTATTTT. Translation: CASSQDGSGSWADTQYF.

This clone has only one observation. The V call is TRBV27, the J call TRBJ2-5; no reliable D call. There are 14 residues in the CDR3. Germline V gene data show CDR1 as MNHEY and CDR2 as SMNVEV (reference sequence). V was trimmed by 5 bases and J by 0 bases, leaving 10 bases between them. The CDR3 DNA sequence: TGTGCCAGCAGTCCATCTCCGTACCAAGAGACCCAGTACTTC. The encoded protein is CASSPSPYQETQYF.

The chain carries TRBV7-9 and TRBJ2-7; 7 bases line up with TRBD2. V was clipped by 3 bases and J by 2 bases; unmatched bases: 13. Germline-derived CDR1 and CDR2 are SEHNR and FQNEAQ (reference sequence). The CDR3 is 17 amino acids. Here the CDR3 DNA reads TGTGCCAGCAGCTTTGGGCAAGCGGGACCGGGGACCTACGAGCAGTACTTC. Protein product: CASSFGQAGPGTYEQYF.

CDR3 DNA: TGTGCCAGCAGTTTAGCCGGGGCTCCTGCCTCCTACGAGCAGTACTTC. It specifies CASSLAGAPASYEQYF. The chain has TRBV28 and TRBJ2-7; D may correspond to TRBD1 or TRBD2 (5 bases each). Germline V CDR1 and CDR2: MDHEN, SYDVKM. Trimming removed 2 bases from V and 0 bases from J, with 14 bases in between. CDR3 length: 16 amino acids.

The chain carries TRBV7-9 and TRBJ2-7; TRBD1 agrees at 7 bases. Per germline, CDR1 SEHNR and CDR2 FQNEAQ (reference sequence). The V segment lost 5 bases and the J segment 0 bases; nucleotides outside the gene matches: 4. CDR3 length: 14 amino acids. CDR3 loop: CASSDWDSSYEQYF. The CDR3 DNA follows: TGTGCCAGCAGCGACTGGGACAGCTCCTACGAGCAGTACTTC. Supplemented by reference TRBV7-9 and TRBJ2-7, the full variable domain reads DTGVSQNPRHKITKRGQNVTFRCDPISEHNRLYWYRQTLGQGPEFLTYFQNEAQLEKSRLLSDRFSAERPKGSFSTLEIQRTEQGDSAMYLCASSDWDSSYEQYFGPGTRLTVT.

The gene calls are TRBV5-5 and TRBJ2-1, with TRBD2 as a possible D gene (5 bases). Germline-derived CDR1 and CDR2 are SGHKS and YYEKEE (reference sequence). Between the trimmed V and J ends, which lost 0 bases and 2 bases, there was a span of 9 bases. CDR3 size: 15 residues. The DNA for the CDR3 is TGTGCCAGCAGCTTGGAACTAGACCCCTACAATGAGCAGTTCTTC. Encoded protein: CASSLELDPYNEQFF. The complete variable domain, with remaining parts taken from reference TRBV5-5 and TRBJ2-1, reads DAGVTQSPTHLIKTRGQQVTLRCSPISGHKSVSWYQQVLGQGPQFIFQYYEKEERGRGNFPDRFSARQFPNYSSELNVNALLLGDSALYLCASSLELDPYNEQFFGPGTRLTVL.

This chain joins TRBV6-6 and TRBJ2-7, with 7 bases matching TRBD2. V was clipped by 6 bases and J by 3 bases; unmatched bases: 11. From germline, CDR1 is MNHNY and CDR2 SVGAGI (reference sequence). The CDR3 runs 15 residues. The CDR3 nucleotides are TGTGCCAGCAGCCCCACGTCTAGCGGAGGCTACGAGCAGTACTTC. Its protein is CASSPTSSGGYEQYF.

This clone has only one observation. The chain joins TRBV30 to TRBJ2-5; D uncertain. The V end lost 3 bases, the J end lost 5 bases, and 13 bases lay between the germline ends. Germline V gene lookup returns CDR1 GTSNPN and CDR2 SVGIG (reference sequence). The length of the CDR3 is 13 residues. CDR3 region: CAWSIGGWETQYF. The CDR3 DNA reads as TGTGCCTGGAGCATCGGCGGTTGGGAGACCCAGTACTTC.

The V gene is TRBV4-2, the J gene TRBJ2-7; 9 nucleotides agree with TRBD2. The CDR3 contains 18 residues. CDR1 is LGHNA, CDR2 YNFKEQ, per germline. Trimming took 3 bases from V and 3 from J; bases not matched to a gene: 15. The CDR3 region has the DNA TGTGCCAGCAGCCAGGGAGGAGCGGGGGGCCTCGACTACTACGAGCAGTACTTC. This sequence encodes CASSQGGAGGLDYYEQYF.

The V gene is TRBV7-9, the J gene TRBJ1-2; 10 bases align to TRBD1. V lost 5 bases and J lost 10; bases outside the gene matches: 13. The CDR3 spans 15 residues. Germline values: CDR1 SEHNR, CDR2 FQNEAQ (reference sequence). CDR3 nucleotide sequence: TGTGCCAGCAGCCCCCGGGACAGGGGTATATTTGACTACACCTTC. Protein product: CASSPRDRGIFDYTF.

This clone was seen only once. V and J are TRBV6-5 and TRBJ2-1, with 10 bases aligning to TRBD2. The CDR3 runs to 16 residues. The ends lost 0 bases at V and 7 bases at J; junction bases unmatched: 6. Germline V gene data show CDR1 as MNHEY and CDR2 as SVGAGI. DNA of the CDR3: TGTGCCAGCAGTTACTCGCTAGCGGGAGCTTTAAATGAGCAGTTCTTC. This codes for CASSYSLAGALNEQFF.

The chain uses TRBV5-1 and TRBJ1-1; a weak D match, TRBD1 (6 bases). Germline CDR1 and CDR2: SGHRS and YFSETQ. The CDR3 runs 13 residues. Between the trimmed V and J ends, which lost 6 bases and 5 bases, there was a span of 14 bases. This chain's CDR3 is CASNERGDTEAFF. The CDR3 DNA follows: TGCGCCAGCAACGAAAGGGGGGATACTGAAGCTTTCTTT.

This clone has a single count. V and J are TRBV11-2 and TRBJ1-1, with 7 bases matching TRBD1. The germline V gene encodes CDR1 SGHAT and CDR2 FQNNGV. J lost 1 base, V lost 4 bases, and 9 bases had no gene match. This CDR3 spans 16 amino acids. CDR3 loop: CASSSKGTDTNTEAFF. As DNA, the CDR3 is TGTGCCAGCAGCTCGAAAGGGACAGATACGAACACTGAAGCTTTCTTT.